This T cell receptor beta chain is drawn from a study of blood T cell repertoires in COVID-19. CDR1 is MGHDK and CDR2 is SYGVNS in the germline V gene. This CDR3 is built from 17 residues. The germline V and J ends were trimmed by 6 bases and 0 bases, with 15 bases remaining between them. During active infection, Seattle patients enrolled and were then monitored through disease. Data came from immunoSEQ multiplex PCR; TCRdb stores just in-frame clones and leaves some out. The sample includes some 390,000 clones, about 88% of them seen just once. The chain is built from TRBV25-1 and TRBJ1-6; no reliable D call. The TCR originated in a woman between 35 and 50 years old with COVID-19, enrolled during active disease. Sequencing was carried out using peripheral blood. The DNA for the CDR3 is TGTGCCAGCAGGTCAACTTCCCTGAGCTCCTATAATTCACCCCTCCACTTT. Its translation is CASRSTSLSSYNSPLHF.